Shown below are 14 T cell receptor beta chains from a single sample sequenced in a study of cytomegalovirus exposure and HLA in healthy donors. The PCR contained 60 Vbeta and 13 Jbeta primers. Data came from immunoSEQ multiplex PCR; TCRdb stores just in-frame clones and leaves some out. The sample yields about 160,000 clones, about 80% seen once. The sequenced sample was PBMCs. All receptors derive from a woman in her 50s in good health and CMV-seronegative.

The chain carries TRBV5-4 and TRBJ2-1; D unclear. This CDR3 has 15 residues. The ends were cut back, 4 bases at V and 0 bases at J, with 11 bases in the middle. The germline gives CDR1 SGHNT, CDR2 YYREEE (reference sequence). This CDR3 reads CASSPQIISYNEQFF. CDR3 DNA sequence: TGTGCCAGCAGCCCCCAAATCATCTCCTACAATGAGCAGTTCTTC.

The CDR3 loop reads CASSQGHVDQPQHF. For the CDR3, the DNA is TGTGCCAGCAGCCAGGGGCACGTTGATCAGCCCCAGCATTTT. J is TRBJ1-5 and V is TRBV13, with D tentatively TRBD1 (6 bases). The CDR3 is 14 amino acids. Deletions cut 5 bases from V and 5 bases from J, with 13 bases between. Germline lookup yields CDR1 PRHDT and CDR2 FYEKMQ (reference sequence).

J is TRBJ2-1 and V is TRBV6-5, with 7 nucleotides matching TRBD2. Germline CDR1 and CDR2: MNHEY and SVGAGI. The CDR3 consists of 15 residues. V lost 0 bases, J lost 9 bases, and 8 bases stayed unmatched. Here the CDR3 DNA reads TGTGCCAGCAGTTACTCGGCGGGAGTGGAAGGTGAGCAGTTCTTC. It specifies CASSYSAGVEGEQFF.

V gene TRBV5-6 combines with J gene TRBJ1-4; 9 bases fit TRBD1. From germline, CDR1 is SGHDT and CDR2 YYEEEE. The ends lost 5 bases at V and 3 bases at J; junction bases unmatched: 5. The CDR3 spans 15 residues. The CDR3 bases are TGTGCCAGCAGGGGACAGGGCGTGGCTAATGAAAAACTGTTTTTT. It specifies CASRGQGVANEKLFF.

Details on this clone: One end of the junction fails to match germline, which may point to a read error. V and J are TRBV7-7 and TRBJ2-1; TRBD1 matches at 8 bases. This CDR3 is 16 amino acids long. Germline CDR1 and CDR2: SSHAT and FNYEAQ (reference sequence). CDR3 nucleotides: TGTGCTAGCAGCCCGGTGGGACAGGCGGGCTACAATGAGCAGTTCTTC. This translates into CASSPVGQAGYNEQFF.

V is TRBV5-1 and J is TRBJ2-2; D unclear. Germline CDR1 and CDR2: SGHRS and YFSETQ. This CDR3 is 14 amino acids long. V dropped 2 bases and J dropped 4 bases, with 9 bases sitting between them. CDR3 sequence reads: CASSFLAGTGELFF. CDR3 nucleotides: TGCGCCAGCAGCTTTCTGGCTGGCACCGGGGAGCTGTTTTTT.

This chain links TRBV15 with TRBJ1-4; possibly TRBD1 for D (5 bases). Germline V gives CDR1 LNHNV, CDR2 YYDKDF (reference sequence). The ends were cut back, 0 bases at V and 3 bases at J, with 14 bases in the middle. This CDR3 has 17 amino acids. The CDR3 loop reads CATSRDGAADANEKLFF. The CDR3 DNA is TGTGCCACCAGCAGAGATGGGGCAGCTGACGCTAATGAAAAACTGTTTTTT.

V is TRBV5-1 and J is TRBJ1-1, with no clear D. The CDR3 is 13 residues long. The V end was cut by 0 bases, the J end by 2 bases, with 5 bases between. Looked up from germline, CDR1 is SGHRS and CDR2 is YFSETQ. CDR3: CASSLDRNTEAFF. The CDR3 bases are TGCGCCAGCAGCTTGGACAGAAACACTGAAGCTTTCTTT. Complete variable domain (other parts from reference TRBV5-1 and TRBJ1-1): KAGVTQTPRYLIKTRGQQVTLSCSPISGHRSVSWYQQTPGQGLQFLFEYFSETQRNKGNFPGRFSGRQFSNSRSEMNVSTLELGDSALYLCASSLDRNTEAFFGQGTRLTVV.

This rearrangement joins TRBV5-8 to TRBJ1-5, with 7 bases matching TRBD1. The CDR3 contains 17 residues. Germline V CDR1 and CDR2: SGHTS, YDEGEE. Germline trimming cut 3 bases from V and 5 bases from J; bases unmatched to any gene: 14. The CDR3 protein is CASSSYVSTGLYQPQHF. For the CDR3, the DNA is TGTGCCAGCAGCTCATACGTATCGACAGGGCTTTATCAGCCCCAGCATTTT. Full variable domain (missing parts from reference TRBV5-8 and TRBJ1-5): EAGVTQSPTHLIKTRGQQATLRCSPISGHTSVYWYQQALGLGLQFLLWYDEGEERNRGNFPPRFSGRQFPNYSSELNVNALELEDSALYLCASSSYVSTGLYQPQHFGDGTRLSIL.

The genes are TRBV7-9 and TRBJ2-1; the D gene is possibly TRBD1 (5 bases). V lost 7 bases, J lost 3 bases, and 10 bases lay in between. The germline gives CDR1 SEHNR, CDR2 FQNEAQ (reference sequence). This CDR3 is 13 amino acids long. CDR3 in amino acids: CASKDIVYNEQFF. CDR3 DNA: TGTGCCAGCAAGGACATTGTCTACAATGAGCAGTTCTTC. Together with reference TRBV7-9 and TRBJ2-1, the CDR3 gives the full variable domain: DTGVSQNPRHKITKRGQNVTFRCDPISEHNRLYWYRQTLGQGPEFLTYFQNEAQLEKSRLLSDRFSAERPKGSFSTLEIQRTEQGDSAMYLCASKDIVYNEQFFGPGTRLTVL.

The rearrangement links TRBV7-9 to TRBJ2-3, with 11 bases that match TRBD1. The V gene's germline CDR1 is SEHNR and CDR2 FQNEAQ (reference sequence). Trimming cost V 5 bases and J 3 bases; bases outside gene matches: 4. The CDR3 length is 15 residues. CDR3 residues: CASSARDRGTDTQYF. The CDR3 bases are TGTGCCAGCAGCGCCCGGGACAGGGGGACAGATACGCAGTATTTT.

This clone was observed a single time. This rearrangement joins TRBV9 to TRBJ2-5; tentatively, D is TRBD2 (6 bases). Between the trimmed V and J ends, which lost 4 bases and 5 bases, there was a span of 18 bases. Germline-derived CDR1 and CDR2 are SGDLS and YYNGEE. This CDR3 contains 15 residues. The CDR3 reads CASSSGALEGETQYF. The CDR3 nucleotides read TGTGCCAGCAGCTCCGGGGCCCTGGAGGGGGAGACCCAGTACTTC.

V gene TRBV5-8 combines with J gene TRBJ2-7; D might be TRBD1 (8 bases). Trimming left V 5 bases short and J 7 bases short, with 16 bases between. The CDR3 is made up of 13 amino acids. Per the germline V gene, CDR1 is SGHTS and CDR2 is YDEGEE. The CDR3 coding sequence is TGTGCCAGCAGACACACAGGGGGGGCTGAGCAGTACTTC. Translating it yields CASRHTGGAEQYF. Filled out from reference TRBV5-8 and TRBJ2-7, the complete variable domain reads EAGVTQSPTHLIKTRGQQATLRCSPISGHTSVYWYQQALGLGLQFLLWYDEGEERNRGNFPPRFSGRQFPNYSSELNVNALELEDSALYLCASRHTGGAEQYFGPGTRLTVT.

The chain links TRBV18 to TRBJ1-5; 7 nucleotides match TRBD1. The CDR3 runs to 15 residues. V was pared by 4 bases and J by 4 bases, with 7 bases of the junction left unmatched. CDR1 is KGHSH, CDR2 LQKENI, per germline. CDR3 DNA sequence: TGTGCCAGCTCACTGCTGACAGGGAGTAATCAGCCCCAGCATTTT. This gives the protein CASSLLTGSNQPQHF. Together with reference TRBV18 and TRBJ1-5, the CDR3 gives the full variable domain: NAGVMQNPRHLVRRRGQEARLRCSPMKGHSHVYWYRQLPEEGLKFMVYLQKENIIDESGMPKERFSAEFPKEGPSILRIQQVVRGDSAAYFCASSLLTGSNQPQHFGDGTRLSIL.